The rows below give T cell receptor beta chains drawn from one sample of a study of T cell repertoires in cytomegalovirus infection. Their antigens are not known. Via MiXCR, TCRdb re-called the reads, giving one row per CDR3 protein. The sample comprises around 110,000 distinct CDR3 sequences, roughly a tenth of which are singletons, and approximately 30% rests with the top ten. Input material: PBMCs, sequenced either directly or after in vitro stimulation (not recorded which). The receptors here all came from a human donor in good health (CMV status not recorded). Some clones in this sample may be carry-over from other donors' samples. Both conserved end residues are part of each CDR3.

CASSYPQDEQYF | TRBV6-2/TRBV6-3
CASSEGVLAAPTDTQYF | TRBV2
CASSSGPPDTQYF | TRBV6-1
CASSQDIRTTYNEQFF | TRBV4-3
CAISEGTGGQHF | TRBV10-3
CASKVTDLNEKLFF | TRBV19
CASSLGLADSTDTQYF | TRBV7-6
CASSLGGQSGGYTF | TRBV7-9
CATSREGWPMDTQYF | TRBV15
CASSYGQETQYF | TRBV6-2/TRBV6-3
CASSFGTGEGLDYGYTF | TRBV28
CASSFFDSVNTEAFF | TRBV7-2
CTTTSGDYNEQFF | TRBV2
CASSYSTEEEQYF | TRBV6-2/TRBV6-3
CASSLDGPRRIEQFF | TRBV7-2
CASSLVAVGTSLQNEQFF | TRBV7-2
CASSPTSGRATAGELFF | TRBV28
CASSLSSGRETQYF | TRBV7-2
CASTMLGNLRVYGYTF | TRBV5-4
CASSYSGSGDEQYF | TRBV6-2/TRBV6-3
CASSRNAEGRKFF | TRBV28
CASSQGLGISSGRGYNEQFF | TRBV4-2
CSGGSGPDETQYF | TRBV20-1
CSVGQGNTEAFF | TRBV29-1
CASSATSGKFYNEQFF | TRBV7-8
CASSSDNDQETQYF | TRBV7-9
CASSVSPLGEETQYF | TRBV9
CASSQDDSLNYGYTF | TRBV4-1
CASSLALGYNEQFF | TRBV7-9
CASSRQGAGSAYEQYF | TRBV6-5
CASRSSGIFGEKLFF | TRBV7-6
CASSGRARGYGYTF | TRBV6-8
CASSESGRASGELFF | TRBV10-1
CASSVSSVNTGELFF | TRBV28
CASSLDAQGGYGYTF | TRBV11-3
CASSFPGQGASYGYTF | TRBV28
CASSIGASGGLNEQFF | TRBV19
CASSPSFRTRYQETQYF | TRBV28
CASSLVGFGEQFF | TRBV5-1
CASGSSGRAGADTQYF | TRBV12-3/TRBV12-4
CASRGERRYGYTF | TRBV6-1
CASSLAGRDTGELFF | TRBV4-1
CASSLSYQPQHF | TRBV12-3/TRBV12-4
CASSPTVGRTKEQFF | TRBV11-2
CASSISRDSDTQYF | TRBV19
CASKRTGGLGRYGYTF | TRBV7-9
CASSTGTADEKLFF | TRBV19
CASSLRESLADTDTQYF | TRBV4-1
CASSPRRGSDNQPQHF | TRBV6-2/TRBV6-3
CASRNRDMNTEAFF | TRBV11-2